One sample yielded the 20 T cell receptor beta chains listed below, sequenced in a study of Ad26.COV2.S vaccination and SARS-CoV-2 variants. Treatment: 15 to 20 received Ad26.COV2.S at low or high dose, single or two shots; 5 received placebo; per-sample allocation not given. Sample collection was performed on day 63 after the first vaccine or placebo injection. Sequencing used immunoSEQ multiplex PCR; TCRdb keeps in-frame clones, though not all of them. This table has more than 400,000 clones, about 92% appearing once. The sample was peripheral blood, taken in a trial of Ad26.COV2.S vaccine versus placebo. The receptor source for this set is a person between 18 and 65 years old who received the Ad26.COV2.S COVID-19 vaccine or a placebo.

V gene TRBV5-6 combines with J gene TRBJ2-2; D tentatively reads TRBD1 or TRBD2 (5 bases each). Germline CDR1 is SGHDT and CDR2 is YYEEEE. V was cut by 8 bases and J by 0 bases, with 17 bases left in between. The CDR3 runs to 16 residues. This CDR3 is CASYRGPPTNTGELFF. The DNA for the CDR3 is TGTGCCAGTTATAGGGGACCACCGACGAACACCGGGGAGCTGTTTTTT.

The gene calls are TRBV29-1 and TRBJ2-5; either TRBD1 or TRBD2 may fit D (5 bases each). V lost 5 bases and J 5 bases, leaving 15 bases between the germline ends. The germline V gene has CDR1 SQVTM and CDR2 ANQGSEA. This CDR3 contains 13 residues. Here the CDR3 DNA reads TGCAGCGTTCCTTGGGGGTTGCGCGAGACCCAGTACTTC. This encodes CSVPWGLRETQYF.

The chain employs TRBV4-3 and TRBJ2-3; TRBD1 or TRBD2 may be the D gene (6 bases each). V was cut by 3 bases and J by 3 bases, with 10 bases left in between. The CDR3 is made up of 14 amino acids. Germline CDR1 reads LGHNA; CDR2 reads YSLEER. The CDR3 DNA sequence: TGCGCCAGCAGCCAGGGGGGCGGGACAGATACGCAGTATTTT. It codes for CASSQGGGTDTQYF.

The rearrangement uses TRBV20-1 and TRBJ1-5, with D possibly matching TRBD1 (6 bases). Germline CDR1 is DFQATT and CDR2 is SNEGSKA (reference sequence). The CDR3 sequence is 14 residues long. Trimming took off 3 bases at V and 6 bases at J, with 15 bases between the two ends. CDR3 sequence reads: CSASSTAGAQPQHF. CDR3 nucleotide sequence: TGCAGTGCTAGTAGTACCGCAGGGGCTCAGCCCCAGCATTTT.

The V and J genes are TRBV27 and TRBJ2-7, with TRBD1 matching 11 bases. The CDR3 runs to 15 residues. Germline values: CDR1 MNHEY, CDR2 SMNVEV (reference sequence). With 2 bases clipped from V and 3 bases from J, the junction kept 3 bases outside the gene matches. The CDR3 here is CASSLGTGGFYEQYF. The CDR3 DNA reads TGTGCCAGCAGTTTAGGGACAGGGGGGTTCTACGAGCAGTACTTC.

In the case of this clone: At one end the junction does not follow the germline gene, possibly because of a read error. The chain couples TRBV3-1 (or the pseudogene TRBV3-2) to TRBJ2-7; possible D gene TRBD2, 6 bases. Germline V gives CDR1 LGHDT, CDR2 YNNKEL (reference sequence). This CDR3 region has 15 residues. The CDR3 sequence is CASSQVATASRGFNF. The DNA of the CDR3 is TGTGCCAGCAGCCAAGTGGCGACAGCGAGCCGGGGGTTCAACTTC.

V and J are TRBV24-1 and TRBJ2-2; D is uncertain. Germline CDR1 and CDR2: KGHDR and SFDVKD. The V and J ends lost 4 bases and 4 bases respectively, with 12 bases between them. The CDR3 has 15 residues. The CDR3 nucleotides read TGTGCCACCAGTGACCCTTCTTTCCCCACCGGGGAGCTGTTTTTT. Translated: CATSDPSFPTGELFF.

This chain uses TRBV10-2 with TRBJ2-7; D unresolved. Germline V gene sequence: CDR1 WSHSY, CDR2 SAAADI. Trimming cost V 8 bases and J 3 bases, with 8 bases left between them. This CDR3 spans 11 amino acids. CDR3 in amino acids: CASLESYEQYF. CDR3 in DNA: TGCGCCAGCCTAGAGAGCTACGAGCAGTACTTC.

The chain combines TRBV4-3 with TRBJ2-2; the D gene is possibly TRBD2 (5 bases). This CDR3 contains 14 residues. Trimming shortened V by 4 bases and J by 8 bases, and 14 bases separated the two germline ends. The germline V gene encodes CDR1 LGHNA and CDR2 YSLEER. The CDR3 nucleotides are TGCGCCAGCAGCCCTCGTCGAGGGTTGGGGGAGCTGTTTTTT. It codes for CASSPRRGLGELFF.

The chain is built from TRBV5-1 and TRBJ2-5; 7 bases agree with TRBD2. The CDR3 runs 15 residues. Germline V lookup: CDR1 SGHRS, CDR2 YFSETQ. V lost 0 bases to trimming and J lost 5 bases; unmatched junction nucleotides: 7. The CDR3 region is CASSLGPGGFETQYF. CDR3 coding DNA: TGCGCCAGCAGCTTGGGACCCGGGGGGTTTGAGACCCAGTACTTC.

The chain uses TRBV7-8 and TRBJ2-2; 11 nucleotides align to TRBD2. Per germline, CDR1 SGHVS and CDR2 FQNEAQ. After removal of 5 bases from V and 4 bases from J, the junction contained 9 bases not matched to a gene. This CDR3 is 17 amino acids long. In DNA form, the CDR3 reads TGTGCCAGCAGCCGCACCGGGACTAGCGGTCCCACCGGGGAGCTGTTTTTT. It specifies CASSRTGTSGPTGELFF.

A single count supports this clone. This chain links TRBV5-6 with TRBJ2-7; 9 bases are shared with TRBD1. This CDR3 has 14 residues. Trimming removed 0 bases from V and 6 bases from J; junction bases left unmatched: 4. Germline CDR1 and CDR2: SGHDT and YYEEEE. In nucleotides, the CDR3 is TGTGCCAGCAGCTTGGCCGGGACAGGGATCGAGCAGTACTTC. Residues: CASSLAGTGIEQYF.

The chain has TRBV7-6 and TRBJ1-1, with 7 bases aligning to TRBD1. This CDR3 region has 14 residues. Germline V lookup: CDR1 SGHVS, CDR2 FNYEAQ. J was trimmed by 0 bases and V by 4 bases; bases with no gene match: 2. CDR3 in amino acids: CASSWDSMNTEAFF. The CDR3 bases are TGTGCCAGCAGCTGGGACAGTATGAACACTGAAGCTTTCTTT.

CDR3 amino acids: CASSPSTTARQVSNQPQHF. The DNA of the CDR3 is TGCGCCAGCAGCCCCAGTACTACGGCCCGACAGGTTAGCAATCAGCCCCAGCATTTT. This chain connects TRBV4-1 to TRBJ1-5; D is perhaps TRBD1 (6 bases). The V gene lost 4 bases and the J gene lost 0 bases, with 22 bases spanning the gap. The CDR3 runs 19 residues. CDR1 and CDR2 from the germline V gene are MGHRA and YSYEKL.

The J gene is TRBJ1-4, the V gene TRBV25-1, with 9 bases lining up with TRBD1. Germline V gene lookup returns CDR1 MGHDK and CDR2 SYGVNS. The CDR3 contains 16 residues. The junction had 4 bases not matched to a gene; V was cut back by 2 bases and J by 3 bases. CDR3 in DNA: TGTGCCAGCAGTGAACCCACAGGGGGCTCTAATGAAAAACTGTTTTTT. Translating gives CASSEPTGGSNEKLFF. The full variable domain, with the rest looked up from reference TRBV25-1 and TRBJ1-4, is EADIYQTPRYLVIGTGKKITLECSQTMGHDKMYWYQQDPGMELHLIHYSYGVNSTEKGDLSSESTVSRIRTEHFPLTLESARPSHTSQYLCASSEPTGGSNEKLFFGSGTQLSVL.

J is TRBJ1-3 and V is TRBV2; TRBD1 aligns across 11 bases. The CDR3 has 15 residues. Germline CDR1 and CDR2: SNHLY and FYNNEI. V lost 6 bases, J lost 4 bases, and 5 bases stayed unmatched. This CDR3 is CASRRTGGEGNTIYF. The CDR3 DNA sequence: TGTGCCAGCAGAAGGACAGGGGGCGAGGGAAACACCATATATTTT.

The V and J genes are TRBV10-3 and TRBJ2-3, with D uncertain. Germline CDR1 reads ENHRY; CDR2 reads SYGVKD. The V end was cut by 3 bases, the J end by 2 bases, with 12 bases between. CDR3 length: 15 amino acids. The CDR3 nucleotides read TGTGCCATCAGTGATAATAACAGCCCCACAGATACGCAGTATTTT. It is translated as CAISDNNSPTDTQYF.

The CDR3 protein is CASSQQKGSEDVSTDTQYF. As DNA, the CDR3 is TGTGCCAGCAGCCAACAAAAGGGTTCAGAGGACGTTAGCACAGATACGCAGTATTTT. The gene calls are TRBV3-1 (or the pseudogene TRBV3-2) and TRBJ2-3; D unresolved. Trimming stripped 2 bases from V and 0 bases from J, with 21 bases between. The CDR3 length is 19 residues. Looked up from germline, CDR1 is LGHDT and CDR2 is YNNKEL (reference sequence).

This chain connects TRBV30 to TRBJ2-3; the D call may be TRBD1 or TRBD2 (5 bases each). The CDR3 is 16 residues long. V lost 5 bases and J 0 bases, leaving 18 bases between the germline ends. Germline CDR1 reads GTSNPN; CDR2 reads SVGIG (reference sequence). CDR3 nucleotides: TGTGCCTGGGGCAGGGACCGCCAACCTAGCACAGATACGCAGTATTTT. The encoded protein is CAWGRDRQPSTDTQYF.

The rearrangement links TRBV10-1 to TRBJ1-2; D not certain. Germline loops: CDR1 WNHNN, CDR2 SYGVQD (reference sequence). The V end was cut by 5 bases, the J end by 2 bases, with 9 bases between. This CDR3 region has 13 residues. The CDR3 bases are TGCGCCAGCAGTCTTACGGCAAACTATGGCTACACCTTC. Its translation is CASSLTANYGYTF.